This TCR beta chain was sequenced in a study of T cells after yellow fever vaccination. Study-level findings and limits: Overall, a small share of clonotypes was seen in both CD4 and CD8 compartments.

MiXCR, applied by TCRdb to the 5' RACE reads, yields one record per CDR3 protein. The data hold tens of thousands of distinct CDR3 sequences, with around 7.4% observed a single time. V was shortened by 5 bases and J by 11 bases, with 12 bases between the two germline ends. Per the germline V gene, CDR1 is SEHNR and CDR2 is FQNEAQ (reference sequence). The CDR3 runs to 11 residues. This clonotype came up many times. Its antigen is unidentified. The sequencing here drew on CD8+ T cells sorted from PBMCs, taken 15 days after the yellow fever booster vaccination. The rearrangement joins TRBV7-9 to TRBJ1-1; a possible D gene is TRBD1 (5 bases). The source is a man aged 25 to 40 who received the YFV17D yellow fever vaccine. The CDR3 DNA sequence: TGTGCCAGCAGCCCGGGACCTAAGGCTTTCTTT. Amino acid sequence: CASSPGPKAFF.